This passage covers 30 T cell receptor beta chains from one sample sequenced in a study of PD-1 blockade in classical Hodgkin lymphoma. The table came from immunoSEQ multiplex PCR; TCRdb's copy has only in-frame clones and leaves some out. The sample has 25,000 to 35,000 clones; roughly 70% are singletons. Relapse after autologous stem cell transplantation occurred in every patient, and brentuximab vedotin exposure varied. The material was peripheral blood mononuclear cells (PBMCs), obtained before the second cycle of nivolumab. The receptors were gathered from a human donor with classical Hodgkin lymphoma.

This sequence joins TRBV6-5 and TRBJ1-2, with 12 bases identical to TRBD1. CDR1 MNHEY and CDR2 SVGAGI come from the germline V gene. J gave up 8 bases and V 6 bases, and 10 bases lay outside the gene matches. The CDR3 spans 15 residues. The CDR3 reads CASSSGTGGLVGYTF. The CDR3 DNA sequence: TGTGCCAGCAGCTCGGGGACAGGGGGCCTGGTAGGCTACACCTTC.

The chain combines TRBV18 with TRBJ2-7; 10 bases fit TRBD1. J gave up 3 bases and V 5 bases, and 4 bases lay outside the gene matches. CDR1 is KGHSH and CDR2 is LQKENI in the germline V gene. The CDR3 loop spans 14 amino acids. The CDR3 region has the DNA TGTGCCAGCTCATCACGGACAGGGGGCTACGAGCAGTACTTC. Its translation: CASSSRTGGYEQYF.

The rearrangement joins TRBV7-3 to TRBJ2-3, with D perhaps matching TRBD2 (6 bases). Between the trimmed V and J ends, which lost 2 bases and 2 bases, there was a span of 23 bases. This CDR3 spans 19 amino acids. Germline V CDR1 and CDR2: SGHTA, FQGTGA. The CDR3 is CASSLQPPRLTGDTDTQYF. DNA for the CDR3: TGTGCCAGCAGCTTACAACCCCCGAGACTAACGGGGGACACAGATACGCAGTATTTT.

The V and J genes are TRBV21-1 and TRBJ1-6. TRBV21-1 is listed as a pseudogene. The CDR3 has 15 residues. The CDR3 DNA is TGTGCCAGCAGCAAAGGAGTTGGACGCGATTCACCCCTCCACTTT. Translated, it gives CASSKGVGRDSPLHF.

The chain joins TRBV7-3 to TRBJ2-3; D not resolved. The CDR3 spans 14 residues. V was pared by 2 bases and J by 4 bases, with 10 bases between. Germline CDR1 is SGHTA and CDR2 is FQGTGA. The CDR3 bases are TGTGCCAGCAGCTTATTTAGTAGTTCAGATACGCAGTATTTT. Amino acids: CASSLFSSSDTQYF.

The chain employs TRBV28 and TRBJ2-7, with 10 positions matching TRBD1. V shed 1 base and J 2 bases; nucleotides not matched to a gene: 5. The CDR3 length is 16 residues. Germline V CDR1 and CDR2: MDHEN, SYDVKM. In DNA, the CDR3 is TGTGCCAGCAGTTTATACCAGGGGACAGGGGCCTACGAGCAGTACTTC. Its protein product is CASSLYQGTGAYEQYF.

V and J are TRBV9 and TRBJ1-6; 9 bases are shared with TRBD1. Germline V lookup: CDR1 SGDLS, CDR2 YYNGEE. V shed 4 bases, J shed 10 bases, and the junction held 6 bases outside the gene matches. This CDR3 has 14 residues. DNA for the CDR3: TGTGCCAGCAGCCTTCTGGGACAGGGATCACCCCTCCACTTT. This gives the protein CASSLLGQGSPLHF.

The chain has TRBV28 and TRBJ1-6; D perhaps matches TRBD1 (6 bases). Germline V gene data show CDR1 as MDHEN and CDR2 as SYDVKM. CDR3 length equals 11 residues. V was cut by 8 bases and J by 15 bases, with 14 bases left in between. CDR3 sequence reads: CASLRWDILHF. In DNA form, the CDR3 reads TGTGCCAGCCTCCGATGGGACATCCTCCACTTT.

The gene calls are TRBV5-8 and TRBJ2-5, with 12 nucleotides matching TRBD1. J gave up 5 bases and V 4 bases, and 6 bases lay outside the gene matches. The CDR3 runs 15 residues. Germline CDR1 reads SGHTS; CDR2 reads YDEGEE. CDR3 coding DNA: TGTGCCAGCAGCCCTGGGACAGGGGGCGTGGAGACCCAGTACTTC. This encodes CASSPGTGGVETQYF.

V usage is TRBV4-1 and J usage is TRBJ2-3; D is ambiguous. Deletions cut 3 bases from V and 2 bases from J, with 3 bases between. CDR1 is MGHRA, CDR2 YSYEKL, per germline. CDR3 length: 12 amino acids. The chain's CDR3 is CASSQLTDTQYF. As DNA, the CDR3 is TGCGCCAGCAGCCAGCTCACAGATACGCAGTATTTT.

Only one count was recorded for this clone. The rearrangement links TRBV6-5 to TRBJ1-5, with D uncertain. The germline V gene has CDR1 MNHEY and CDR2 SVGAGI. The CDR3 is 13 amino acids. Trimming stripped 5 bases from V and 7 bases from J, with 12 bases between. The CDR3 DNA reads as TGTGCCAGCAGTAATGTGCCGGGACAGCCCCAGCATTTT. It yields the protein CASSNVPGQPQHF.

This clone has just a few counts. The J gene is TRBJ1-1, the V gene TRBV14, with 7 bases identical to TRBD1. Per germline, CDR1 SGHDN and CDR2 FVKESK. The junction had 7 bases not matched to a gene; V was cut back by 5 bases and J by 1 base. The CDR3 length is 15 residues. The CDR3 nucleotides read TGTGCCAGCAGCGGACTCAGGGGGAAGAACACTGAAGCTTTCTTT. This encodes CASSGLRGKNTEAFF. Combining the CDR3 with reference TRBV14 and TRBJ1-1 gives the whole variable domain EAGVTQFPSHSVIEKGQTVTLRCDPISGHDNLYWYRRVMGKEIKFLLHFVKESKQDESGMPNNRFLAERTGGTYSTLKVQPAELEDSGVYFCASSGLRGKNTEAFFGQGTRLTVV.

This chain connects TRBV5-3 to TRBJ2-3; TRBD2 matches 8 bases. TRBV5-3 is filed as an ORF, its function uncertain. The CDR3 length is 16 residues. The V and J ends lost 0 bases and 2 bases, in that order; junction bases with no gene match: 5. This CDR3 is CARSLGWRGDTDTQYF. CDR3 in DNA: TGTGCCAGAAGCTTGGGGTGGCGGGGGGACACAGATACGCAGTATTTT.

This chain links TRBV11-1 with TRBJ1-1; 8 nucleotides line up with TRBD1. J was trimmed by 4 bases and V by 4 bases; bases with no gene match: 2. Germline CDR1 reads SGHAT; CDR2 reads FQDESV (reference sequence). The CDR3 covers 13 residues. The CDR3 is CASSSQGATEAFF. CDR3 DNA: TGTGCCAGCAGCTCGCAGGGGGCCACTGAAGCTTTCTTT.

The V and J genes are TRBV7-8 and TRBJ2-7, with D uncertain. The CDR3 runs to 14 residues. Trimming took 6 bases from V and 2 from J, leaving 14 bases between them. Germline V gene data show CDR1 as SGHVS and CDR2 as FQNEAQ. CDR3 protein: CASRLMTGPYEQYV. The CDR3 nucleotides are TGTGCCAGCAGATTAATGACCGGGCCCTACGAGCAGTACGTC.

The CDR3 protein is CASSPTSQETQYF. In DNA form, the CDR3 reads TGTGCCAGCTCACCGACTAGTCAAGAGACCCAGTACTTC. The rearrangement links TRBV18 to TRBJ2-5; possible D gene TRBD2, 6 bases. The CDR3 spans 13 residues. V was trimmed by 3 bases and J by 2 bases, leaving 7 bases between them. The germline gives CDR1 KGHSH, CDR2 LQKENI.

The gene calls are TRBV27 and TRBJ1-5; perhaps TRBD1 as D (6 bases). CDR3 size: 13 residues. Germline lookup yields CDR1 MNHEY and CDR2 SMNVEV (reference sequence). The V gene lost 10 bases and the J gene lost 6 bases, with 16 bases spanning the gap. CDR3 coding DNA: TGTGCCACAGCAGGGGTAGGGGGTCAGCCCCAGCATTTT. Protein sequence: CATAGVGGQPQHF.

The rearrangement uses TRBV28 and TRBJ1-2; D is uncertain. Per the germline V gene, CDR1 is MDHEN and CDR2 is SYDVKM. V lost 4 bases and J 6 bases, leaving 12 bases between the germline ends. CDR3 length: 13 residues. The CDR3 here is CASSYDQVDGYTF. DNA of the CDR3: TGTGCCAGCAGTTACGATCAGGTCGATGGCTACACCTTC.

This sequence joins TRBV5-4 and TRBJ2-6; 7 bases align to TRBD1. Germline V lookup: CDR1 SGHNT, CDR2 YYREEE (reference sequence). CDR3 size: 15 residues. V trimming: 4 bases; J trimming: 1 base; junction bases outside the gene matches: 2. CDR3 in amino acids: CASSLTGSGANVLTF. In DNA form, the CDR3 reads TGTGCCAGCAGCCTGACAGGGTCTGGGGCCAACGTCCTGACTTTC.

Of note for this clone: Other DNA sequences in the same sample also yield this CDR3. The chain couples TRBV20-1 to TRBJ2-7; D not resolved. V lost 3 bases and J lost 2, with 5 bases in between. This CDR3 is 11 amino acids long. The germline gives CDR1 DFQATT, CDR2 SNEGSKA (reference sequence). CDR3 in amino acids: CSASVAYEQYV. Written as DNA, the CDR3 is TGCAGTGCTAGTGTTGCCTACGAGCAGTACGTC.

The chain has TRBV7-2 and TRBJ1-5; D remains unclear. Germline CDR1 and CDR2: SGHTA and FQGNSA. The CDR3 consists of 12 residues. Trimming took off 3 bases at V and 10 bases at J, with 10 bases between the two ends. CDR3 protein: CASSFRQGPQHF. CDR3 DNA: TGTGCCAGCAGCTTCCGACAAGGCCCCCAGCATTTT. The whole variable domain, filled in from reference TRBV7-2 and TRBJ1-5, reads GAGVSQSPSNKVTEKGKDVELRCDPISGHTALYWYRQSLGQGLEFLIYFQGNSAPDKSGLPSDRFSAERTGGSVSTLTIQRTQQEDSAVYLCASSFRQGPQHFGDGTRLSIL.

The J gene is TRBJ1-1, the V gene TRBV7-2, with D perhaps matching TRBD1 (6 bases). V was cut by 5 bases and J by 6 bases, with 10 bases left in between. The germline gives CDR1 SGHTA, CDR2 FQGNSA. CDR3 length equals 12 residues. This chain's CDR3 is CASSLGGAEAFF. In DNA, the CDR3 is TGTGCCAGCAGCCTAGGGGGGGCTGAAGCTTTCTTT.

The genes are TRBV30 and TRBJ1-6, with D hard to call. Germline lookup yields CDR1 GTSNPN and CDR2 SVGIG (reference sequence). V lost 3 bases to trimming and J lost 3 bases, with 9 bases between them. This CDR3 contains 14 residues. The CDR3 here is CAWRSRGYNSPLHF. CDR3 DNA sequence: TGTGCCTGGAGGTCCCGTGGCTATAATTCACCCCTCCACTTT.

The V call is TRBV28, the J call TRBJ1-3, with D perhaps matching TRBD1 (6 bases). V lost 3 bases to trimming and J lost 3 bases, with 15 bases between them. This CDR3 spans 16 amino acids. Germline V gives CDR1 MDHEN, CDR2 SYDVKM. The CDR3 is CASSFGGAGDGNTIYF. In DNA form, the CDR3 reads TGTGCCAGCAGTTTCGGGGGGGCAGGGGATGGAAACACCATATATTTT. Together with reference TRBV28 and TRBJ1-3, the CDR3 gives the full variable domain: DVKVTQSSRYLVKRTGEKVFLECVQDMDHENMFWYRQDPGLGLRLIYFSYDVKMKEKGDIPEGYSVSREKKERFSLILESASTNQTSMYLCASSFGGAGDGNTIYFGEGSWLTVV.

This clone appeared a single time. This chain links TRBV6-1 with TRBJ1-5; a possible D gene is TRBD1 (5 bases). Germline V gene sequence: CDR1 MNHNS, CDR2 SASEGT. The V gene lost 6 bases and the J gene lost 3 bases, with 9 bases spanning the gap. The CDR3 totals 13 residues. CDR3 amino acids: CASREDINQPQHF. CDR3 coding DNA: TGTGCCAGCAGGGAGGACATCAATCAGCCCCAGCATTTT.

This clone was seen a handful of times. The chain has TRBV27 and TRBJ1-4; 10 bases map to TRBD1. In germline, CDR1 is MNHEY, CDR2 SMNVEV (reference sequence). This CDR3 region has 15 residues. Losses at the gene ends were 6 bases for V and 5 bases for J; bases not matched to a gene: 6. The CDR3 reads CASRRPGQGNEKLFF. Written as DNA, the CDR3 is TGTGCCAGCAGACGACCGGGACAGGGGAATGAAAAACTGTTTTTT.

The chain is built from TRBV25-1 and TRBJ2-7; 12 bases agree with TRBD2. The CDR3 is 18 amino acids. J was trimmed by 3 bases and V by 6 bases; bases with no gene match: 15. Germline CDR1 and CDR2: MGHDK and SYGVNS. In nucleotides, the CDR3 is TGTGCCAGCAGCACCTCCCGGACTAGCGGGATTCCGAACTACGAGCAGTACTTC. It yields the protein CASSTSRTSGIPNYEQYF.

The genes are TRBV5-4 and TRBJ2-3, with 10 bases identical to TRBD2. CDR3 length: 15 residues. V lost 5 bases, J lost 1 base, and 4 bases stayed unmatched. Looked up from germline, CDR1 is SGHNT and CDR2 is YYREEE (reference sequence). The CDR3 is CASRTGTSGTDTQYF. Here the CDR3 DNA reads TGTGCCAGCAGGACCGGGACTAGCGGCACAGATACGCAGTATTTT.

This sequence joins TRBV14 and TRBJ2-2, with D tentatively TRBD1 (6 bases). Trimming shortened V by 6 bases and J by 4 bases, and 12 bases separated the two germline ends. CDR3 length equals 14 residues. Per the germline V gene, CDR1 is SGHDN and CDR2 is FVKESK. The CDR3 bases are TGTGCCAGCAGGTACGGACAGCTCACCGGGGAGCTGTTTTTT. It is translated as CASRYGQLTGELFF.

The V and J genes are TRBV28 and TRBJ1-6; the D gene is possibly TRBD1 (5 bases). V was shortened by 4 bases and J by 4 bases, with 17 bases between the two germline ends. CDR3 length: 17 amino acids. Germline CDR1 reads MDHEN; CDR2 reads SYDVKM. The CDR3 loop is CASSSWAGIGYNSPLHF. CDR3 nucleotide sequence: TGTGCCAGCAGTTCCTGGGCAGGGATCGGGTATAATTCACCCCTCCACTTT.